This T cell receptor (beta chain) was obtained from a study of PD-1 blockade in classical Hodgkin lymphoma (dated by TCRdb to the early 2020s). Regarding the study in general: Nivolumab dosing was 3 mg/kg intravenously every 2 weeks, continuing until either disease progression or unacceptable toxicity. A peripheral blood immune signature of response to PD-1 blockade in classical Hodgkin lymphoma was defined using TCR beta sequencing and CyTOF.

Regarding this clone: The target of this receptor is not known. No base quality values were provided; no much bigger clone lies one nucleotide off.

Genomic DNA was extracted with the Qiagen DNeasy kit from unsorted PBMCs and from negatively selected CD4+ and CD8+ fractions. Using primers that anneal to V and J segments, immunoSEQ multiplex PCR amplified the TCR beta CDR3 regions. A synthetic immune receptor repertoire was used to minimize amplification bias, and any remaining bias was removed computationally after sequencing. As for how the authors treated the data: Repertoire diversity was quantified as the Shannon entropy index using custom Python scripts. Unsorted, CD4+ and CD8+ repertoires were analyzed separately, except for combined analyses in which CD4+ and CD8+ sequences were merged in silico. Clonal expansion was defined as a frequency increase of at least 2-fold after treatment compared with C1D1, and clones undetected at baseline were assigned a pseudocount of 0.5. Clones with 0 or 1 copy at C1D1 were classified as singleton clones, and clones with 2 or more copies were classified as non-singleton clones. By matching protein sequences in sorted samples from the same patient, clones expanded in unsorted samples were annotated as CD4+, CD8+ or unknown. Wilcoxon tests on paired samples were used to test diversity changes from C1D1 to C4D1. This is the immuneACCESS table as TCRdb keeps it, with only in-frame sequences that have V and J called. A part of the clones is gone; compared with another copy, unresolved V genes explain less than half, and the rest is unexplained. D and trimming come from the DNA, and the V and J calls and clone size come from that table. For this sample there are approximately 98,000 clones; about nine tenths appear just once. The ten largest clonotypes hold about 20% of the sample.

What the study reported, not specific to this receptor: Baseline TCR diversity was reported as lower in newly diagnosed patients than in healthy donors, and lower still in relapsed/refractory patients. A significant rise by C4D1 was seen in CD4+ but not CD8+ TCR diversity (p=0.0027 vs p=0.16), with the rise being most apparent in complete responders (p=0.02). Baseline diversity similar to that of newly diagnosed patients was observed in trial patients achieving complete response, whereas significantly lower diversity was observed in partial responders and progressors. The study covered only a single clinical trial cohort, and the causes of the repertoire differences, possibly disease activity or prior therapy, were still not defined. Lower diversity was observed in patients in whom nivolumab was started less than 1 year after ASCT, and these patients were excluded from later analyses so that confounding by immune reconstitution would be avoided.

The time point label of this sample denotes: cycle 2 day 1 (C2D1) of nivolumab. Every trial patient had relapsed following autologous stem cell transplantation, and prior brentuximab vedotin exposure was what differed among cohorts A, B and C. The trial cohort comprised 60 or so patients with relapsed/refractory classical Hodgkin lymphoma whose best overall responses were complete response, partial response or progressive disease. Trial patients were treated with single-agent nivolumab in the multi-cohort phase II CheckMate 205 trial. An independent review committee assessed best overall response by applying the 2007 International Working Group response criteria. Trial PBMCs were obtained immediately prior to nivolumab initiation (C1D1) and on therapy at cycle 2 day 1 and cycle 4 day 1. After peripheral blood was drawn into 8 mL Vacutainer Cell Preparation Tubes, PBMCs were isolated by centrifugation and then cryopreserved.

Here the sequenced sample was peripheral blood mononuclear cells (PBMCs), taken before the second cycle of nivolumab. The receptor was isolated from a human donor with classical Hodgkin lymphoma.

The nucleotides are TGTGCCAGCAGGGCTGGGGGGACAGGGGGCCTCATCTATGGCTACACCTTC. The resulting protein is CASRAGGTGGLIYGYTF. The sequence links TRBV2 to TRBJ1-2; a stretch of 12 junction bases matches TRBD1. Germline trimming amounts to 6 bases on V and 4 bases on J, with 12 as the count of junction bases outside the gene matches. From the cysteine through the phenylalanine, the CDR3 covers 17 amino acids. CDR3 DNA is the only sequence kept; it has 51 bases, read in frame from the first base. CDR1 and CDR2 are drawn from the germline V gene: SNHLY, FYNNEI.